Listed below are T cell receptor beta chains from one sample, sequenced in a study of control samples from healthy donors and cancer patients. The protocol was immunoSEQ multiplex PCR, while the TCRdb copy is restricted to in-frame clones and leaves out a portion. This sample has fewer than 200,000 clones; nearly 90% occur once, and the top ten carry about 1.4%. Sequenced input: blood. The receptors here all came from a woman in her fifties or sixties in good health. Both conserved end residues are part of each CDR3. Fields, in order: clone size, V gene, D gene, J gene, CDR3 DNA, CDR3 protein. D genes are given only for firm matches. The size entry is marked missing in some rows and otherwise reads once, few, many or a size class.

-	TRBV28	-	TRBJ2-3	TGTGCCAGCCAAACAGGGTTCACAGATACGCAGTATTTT	CASQTGFTDTQYF
-	TRBV28	TRBD1	TRBJ2-7	TGTGCCAGCAGTTCAGCCGGGACAGGGGGGAACGAGCAGTACTTC	CASSSAGTGGNEQYF
-	TRBV5-4	-	TRBJ2-2	TGTGCCAGCAGCTTGGAGTCTGGGCAAGCCGGGGAGCTGTTTTTT	CASSLESGQAGELFF
once	TRBV6-1	-	TRBJ2-5	TGTGCCAGCAGTGAAGCTGGCTTCCAAGAGACCCAGTACTTC	CASSEAGFQETQYF
-	TRBV27	-	TRBJ2-1	TGTGCCAGCAGCAACACGGGGAACCGCCCCGTCAATGAGCAGTTCTTC	CASSNTGNRPVNEQFF
-	TRBV3-1/TRBV3-2	TRBD2	TRBJ2-3	TGTGCCAGCAGCCAAGATGGGACTAGCCCGTTGTCAGATACGCAGTATTTT	CASSQDGTSPLSDTQYF
-	TRBV4-1	-	TRBJ2-1	TGCGCCAGCAGCCAAGAGAGGTTGGCGGGACAGTTCTTC	CASSQERLAGQFF
-	TRBV13	-	TRBJ2-5	TGTGCCAGCAGCTTAGGGGCCCAAGAGACCCAGTACTTC	CASSLGAQETQYF
-	TRBV5-1	TRBD1	TRBJ1-1	TGCGCCAGCAGCCTAGGGGGCGACACTGAAGCTTTCTTT	CASSLGGDTEAFF
-	TRBV5-4	TRBD1	TRBJ2-7	TGTGCCAGCAACAAGGACAGGGCTAACGAGCAGTACTTC	CASNKDRANEQYF
-	TRBV5-1	-	TRBJ2-1	TGCGCCAGCAGCTTTAAGGAGAACCCGCGCCCCCGGGGAGGCAATGAGCAGTTCTTC	CASSFKENPRPRGGNEQFF
-	TRBV5-1	TRBD1	TRBJ2-1	TGCGCCAGCAGCCTTGGGACAGAAAACTACAATGAGCAGTTCTTC	CASSLGTENYNEQFF
few	TRBV4-2	TRBD2	TRBJ2-3	TGTGCCAGCAGCCGACGGGAGGGCGTGACAGATACGCAGTATTTT	CASSRREGVTDTQYF
-	TRBV18	-	TRBJ2-1	TGTGCCAGCTCACCCGACAGATACAATGAGCAGTTCTTC	CASSPDRYNEQFF
-	TRBV19	-	TRBJ1-4	TGTGCCAGTAGACCGTTGGCAACTAATGAAAAACTGTTTTTT	CASRPLATNEKLFF
-	TRBV5-4	TRBD2	TRBJ2-7	TGTGCCAGCAAGCGAGGGGGACTAGCCCCCTACGAGCAGTACTTC	CASKRGGLAPYEQYF
once	TRBV2	-	TRBJ2-5	TGTGCCAGCAGTGTTCGGTTCCAAGAGACCCAGTACTTC	CASSVRFQETQYF
-	TRBV28	-	TRBJ1-1	TGTGCCAGCATCATACAGGGGAACACTGAAGCTTTCTTT	CASIIQGNTEAFF
-	TRBV9	TRBD1	TRBJ1-5	TGTGCCAGCAGCCCCTCCCAGGGGGATCAGCCCCAGCATTTT	CASSPSQGDQPQHF
once	TRBV14	-	TRBJ2-7	TGTGCCAGCAGTCCACTAAGTCGGGGCGAGCAGTACTTC	CASSPLSRGEQYF
-	TRBV29-1	-	TRBJ2-7	TGCAGCTCCAACAACCTGGAGACGGGCGAGCAGTACTTC	CSSNNLETGEQYF
-	TRBV9	-	TRBJ1-5	TGTGCCAGCAGTCTAGACGAGAATCAGCCCCAGCATTTT	CASSLDENQPQHF
-	TRBV27	TRBD1	TRBJ2-1	TGTGCCAGCATTAGACAGGGGGGAGGCGAGCAGTTCTTC	CASIRQGGGEQFF
-	TRBV11-2	-	TRBJ1-5	TGTGCCAGCAGCTTAGCACTGGGGCAGCCCCAGCATTTT	CASSLALGQPQHF
-	TRBV7-2	-	TRBJ1-1	TGTGCCAGCAGCCAACTCTTGAACACTGAAGCTTTCTTT	CASSQLLNTEAFF
-	TRBV18	-	TRBJ1-6	TGTGCCAGCTCACCAAACGACAGTCCGAATTCACCCCTCCACTTT	CASSPNDSPNSPLHF
-	TRBV3-1/TRBV3-2	TRBD1	TRBJ1-3	TGTGCCAGCAGCCAAGATCGCGACAGGGCGCGGGGAAACACCATATATTTT	CASSQDRDRARGNTIYF
-	TRBV11-3	-	TRBJ2-2	TGTGCCAGCAGCCCCCCCACGGGCACCGGGGAGCTGTTTTTT	CASSPPTGTGELFF
-	TRBV25-1	-	TRBJ1-4	TGTGCCAGCAGGCCTTCGGGTGGTGAAAAACTGTTTTTT	CASRPSGGEKLFF
-	TRBV18	TRBD1	TRBJ2-5	TGTGCCAGCTCACCGTTACAGGGGAGACAAGAGACCCAGTACTTC	CASSPLQGRQETQYF
-	TRBV13	-	TRBJ1-4	TGTGCCAGCAGCCTCAACATTAATGAAAAACTGTTTTTT	CASSLNINEKLFF
-	TRBV18	TRBD1	TRBJ2-3	TGTGCCAGCTCACCGCGTGTACAGGGGTTCACAGATACGCAGTATTTT	CASSPRVQGFTDTQYF
-	TRBV25-1	-	TRBJ2-7	TGTGCCAGCAGTGACCTCTACGAGCAGTACTTC	CASSDLYEQYF
-	TRBV6-5	-	TRBJ2-7	TGTGCCAGCAGTTACTCGATCGGGTTTCCCTACGAGCAGTACTTC	CASSYSIGFPYEQYF
-	TRBV5-6	-	TRBJ1-4	TGTGCCAGCGGGGAGACTACCAATGAAAAACTGTTTTTT	CASGETTNEKLFF
-	TRBV7-2	-	TRBJ1-6	TGTGCCAGCAGCTTGGGGGGCGTAGATTCACCCCTCCACTTT	CASSLGGVDSPLHF
-	TRBV3-1/TRBV3-2	TRBD1	TRBJ1-6	TGTGCCAGCAGCCCGATTGGACAGGGAAATTCACCCCTCCACTTT	CASSPIGQGNSPLHF
-	TRBV24-1	-	TRBJ2-7	TGTGCCACCAGTCCCGGGGCCGCCTACGAGCAGTACTTC	CATSPGAAYEQYF
-	TRBV6-5	TRBD2	TRBJ2-7	TGTGCCAGCTCCGCGGAGCGGGGGGGCGAGCAGTACTTC	CASSAERGGEQYF
-	TRBV2	-	TRBJ2-3	TGTGCCAGCACCACCGGGCCCGGGCAGTATTTT	CASTTGPGQYF
-	TRBV5-6	TRBD2	TRBJ2-5	TGTGCCAGCAGCTTGACTAGCGGGCAAACCTTCCAAGAGACCCAGTACTTC	CASSLTSGQTFQETQYF
-	TRBV5-4	TRBD2	TRBJ2-5	TGTGCCAGCAGCTTAATCGGGACTAGCGGGGGCCAAGAGACCCAGTACTTC	CASSLIGTSGGQETQYF